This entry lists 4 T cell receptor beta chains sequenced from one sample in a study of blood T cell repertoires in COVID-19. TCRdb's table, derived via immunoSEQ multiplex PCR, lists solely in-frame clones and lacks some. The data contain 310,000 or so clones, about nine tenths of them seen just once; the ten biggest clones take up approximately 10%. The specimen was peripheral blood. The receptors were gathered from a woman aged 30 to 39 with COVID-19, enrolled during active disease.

CDR3 protein: CASSPRGSGRGTLEQYF. Written as DNA, the CDR3 is TGTGCCAGCAGCCCTCGGGGTAGCGGGAGGGGCACCCTCGAGCAGTACTTC. V and J are TRBV4-2 and TRBJ2-7; 11 bases map to TRBD2. CDR1 and CDR2 from the germline V gene are LGHNA and YNFKEQ. The CDR3 runs to 17 residues. The V and J ends lost 4 bases and 6 bases, in that order; junction bases with no gene match: 14.

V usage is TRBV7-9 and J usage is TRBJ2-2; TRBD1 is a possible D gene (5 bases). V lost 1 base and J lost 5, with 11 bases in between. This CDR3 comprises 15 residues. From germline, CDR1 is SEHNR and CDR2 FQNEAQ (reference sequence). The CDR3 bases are TGTGCCAGCAGCTTAGGCAGGGATGAGACCGGGGAGCTGTTTTTT. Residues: CASSLGRDETGELFF. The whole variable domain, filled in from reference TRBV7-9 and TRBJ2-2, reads DTGVSQNPRHKITKRGQNVTFRCDPISEHNRLYWYRQTLGQGPEFLTYFQNEAQLEKSRLLSDRFSAERPKGSFSTLEIQRTEQGDSAMYLCASSLGRDETGELFFGEGSRLTVL.

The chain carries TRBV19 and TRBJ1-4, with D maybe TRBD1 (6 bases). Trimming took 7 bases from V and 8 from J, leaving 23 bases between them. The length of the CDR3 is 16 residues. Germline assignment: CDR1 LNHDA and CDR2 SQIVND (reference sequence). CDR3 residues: CASTSRGRRGDEKLFF. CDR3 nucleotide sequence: TGTGCCAGTACCTCGAGAGGCCGCAGGGGCGACGAAAAACTGTTTTTT.

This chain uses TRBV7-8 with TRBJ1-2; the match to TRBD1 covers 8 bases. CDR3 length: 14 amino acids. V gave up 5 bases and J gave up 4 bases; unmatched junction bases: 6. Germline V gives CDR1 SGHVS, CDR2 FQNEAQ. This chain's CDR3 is CASSARGQAYGYTF. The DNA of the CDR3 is TGTGCCAGCAGCGCCCGGGGACAGGCCTATGGCTACACCTTC.